The T cell receptor (beta chain) described here comes from a study of blood T cell repertoires in COVID-19. Study information: Sample material is recorded as cDNA or gDNA derived from T cells, B-cell-depleted T cells, or PBMCs.

This clone appeared a few times. V was trimmed by 5 bases and J by 4 bases, leaving 5 bases between them. There are 12 residues in the CDR3. Germline lookup yields CDR1 LNHDA and CDR2 SQIVND (reference sequence). In the study's own analysis: Nucleated cell counts were estimated from reference gene primer amplification. Sequencing was performed with immunoSEQ multiplex PCR; in TCRdb, only in-frame clones are kept and a portion is missing. Clone size and V and J calls were adopted from that table, with D and trimming inferred from the DNA. The table lists more than 400,000 clones, less than 95% of them singletons.

The clonotype comes from a man younger than 35 who had recovered from COVID-19. The sequenced sample consisted of PBMCs or T cells enriched from blood (not recorded which). V gene TRBV19 combines with J gene TRBJ2-2; D uncertain. This CDR3 is CASSSFTGELFF. CDR3 nucleotides: TGTGCCAGTAGTTCCTTCACCGGGGAGCTGTTTTTT. Drawing the rest from reference TRBV19 and TRBJ2-2, the complete variable domain is DGGITQSPKYLFRKEGQNVTLSCEQNLNHDAMYWYRQDPGQGLRLIYYSQIVNDFQKGDIAEGYSVSREKKESFPLTVTSAQKNPTAFYLCASSSFTGELFFGEGSRLTVL.